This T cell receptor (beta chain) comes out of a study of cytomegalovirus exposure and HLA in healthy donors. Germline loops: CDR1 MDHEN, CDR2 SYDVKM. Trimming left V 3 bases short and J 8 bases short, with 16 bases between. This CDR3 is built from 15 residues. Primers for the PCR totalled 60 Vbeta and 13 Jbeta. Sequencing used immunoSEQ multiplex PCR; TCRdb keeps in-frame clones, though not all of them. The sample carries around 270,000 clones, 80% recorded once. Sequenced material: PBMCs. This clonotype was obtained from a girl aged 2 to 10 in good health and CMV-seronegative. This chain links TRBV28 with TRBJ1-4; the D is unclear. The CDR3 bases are TGTGCCAGCAGTTTCTTCCCCAGGATTAGGGAAAAACTGTTTTTT. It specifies CASSFFPRIREKLFF.